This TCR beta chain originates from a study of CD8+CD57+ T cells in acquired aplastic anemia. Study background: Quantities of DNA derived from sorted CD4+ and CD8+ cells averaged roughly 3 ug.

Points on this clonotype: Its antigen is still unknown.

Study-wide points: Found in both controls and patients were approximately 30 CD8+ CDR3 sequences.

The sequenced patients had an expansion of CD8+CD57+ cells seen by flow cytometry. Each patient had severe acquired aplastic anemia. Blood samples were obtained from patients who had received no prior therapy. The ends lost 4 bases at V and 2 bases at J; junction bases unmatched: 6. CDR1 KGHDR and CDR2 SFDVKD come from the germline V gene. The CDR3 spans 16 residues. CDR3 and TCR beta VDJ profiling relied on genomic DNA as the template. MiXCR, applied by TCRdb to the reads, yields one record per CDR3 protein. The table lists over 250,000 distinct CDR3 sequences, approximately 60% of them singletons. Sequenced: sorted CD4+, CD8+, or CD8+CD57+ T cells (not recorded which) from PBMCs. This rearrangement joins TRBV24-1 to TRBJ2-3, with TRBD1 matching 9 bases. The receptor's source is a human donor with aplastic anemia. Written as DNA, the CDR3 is TGTGCCACCAGTGAAGGTGGGACAGGGTACACAGATACGCAGTATTTT. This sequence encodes CATSEGGTGYTDTQYF.